Sequencing of this T cell receptor (beta chain) was carried out in a study of blood T cell repertoires in COVID-19. This clone appeared once. Some clones are missing from TCRdb's copy, which holds only in-frame ones; the method was immunoSEQ multiplex PCR. This table has 190,000 or so clones, 86% appearing once. From germline, CDR1 is SGHVS and CDR2 FNYEAQ. CDR3 length equals 16 residues. V was clipped by 1 base and J by 2 bases, with 14 bases between them. The J gene is TRBJ2-5, the V gene TRBV7-6, with D maybe TRBD1 (6 bases). The sample consisted of PBMCs or T cells enriched from blood (not recorded which). The source of this sequence is a woman aged 25 to 39 who had recovered from COVID-19. CDR3 sequence reads: CASSLESTGRQETQYF. The CDR3 DNA reads as TGTGCCAGCAGCTTAGAGTCGACAGGTAGACAAGAGACCCAGTACTTC.